These 26 T cell receptor beta chains share one sample of origin, sequenced in a study of shared clonotypes between healthy human individuals. Libraries were prepared by immunoSEQ multiplex PCR; TCRdb keeps only in-frame clonotypes and omits some of them. The table has 2 million to 2.5 million clones, approximately 95% seen once. Sequenced sample: naive CD4+ T cells sorted from blood. Subset given: CD45RA+ positively selected. The receptors were gathered from a man aged 18 to 29 in good health.

The V gene is TRBV15, the J gene TRBJ2-7, with unresolved D. The germline V gene encodes CDR1 LNHNV and CDR2 YYDKDF (reference sequence). V was clipped by 2 bases and J by 5 bases, with 16 bases between them. The CDR3 extends over 15 amino acids. The CDR3 sequence is CATSRLWGVSDEQYF. The CDR3 coding sequence is TGTGCCACCAGCAGATTGTGGGGTGTTTCTGACGAGCAGTACTTC.

The chain joins TRBV5-8 to TRBJ2-7; D is ambiguous. The length of the CDR3 is 14 residues. V dropped 1 base and J dropped 0 bases, with 8 bases sitting between them. Germline V gene lookup returns CDR1 SGHTS and CDR2 YDEGEE. CDR3 sequence (DNA): TGTGCCAGCAGCTTGACACCTCTCTCCTACGAGCAGTACTTC. Residues: CASSLTPLSYEQYF.

The chain links TRBV11-1 to TRBJ2-5; TRBD1 matches at 9 bases. Trimming took 5 bases from V and 5 from J; bases not matched to a gene: 3. This CDR3 has 13 residues. Germline CDR1 reads SGHAT; CDR2 reads FQDESV (reference sequence). CDR3 in amino acids: CASSATGGETQYF. CDR3 coding DNA: TGTGCCAGCAGCGCCACAGGGGGCGAGACCCAGTACTTC.

This sequence joins TRBV28 and TRBJ1-6; D is unclear. The germline V gene has CDR1 MDHEN and CDR2 SYDVKM. CDR3 length: 15 amino acids. V was clipped by 11 bases and J by 1 base, with 15 bases between them. CDR3 sequence (DNA): TGTGCCGGGTCGGCGTCGGGGTCCTATAATTCACCCCTCCACTTT. Protein: CAGSASGSYNSPLHF.

The rearrangement links TRBV5-6 to TRBJ2-7; 10 nucleotides match TRBD1. Germline V CDR1 and CDR2: SGHDT, YYEEEE. V was pared by 4 bases and J by 2 bases, with 3 bases of the junction left unmatched. The CDR3 is 14 amino acids. The CDR3 region is CASSAGQGPYEQYF. CDR3 DNA: TGTGCCAGCAGCGCGGGACAGGGGCCCTACGAGCAGTACTTC.

CDR3 nucleotides: TGTGCCATCAGTTTCAACAGGGGTGGCAATCAGCCCCAGCATTTT. Residues: CAISFNRGGNQPQHF. The chain combines TRBV10-3 with TRBJ1-5; TRBD1 aligns across 7 bases. CDR3 length equals 15 residues. Germline CDR1 and CDR2: ENHRY and SYGVKD. With V trimmed by 5 bases and J by 2 bases, 6 bases remained unmatched.

V gene TRBV5-1 combines with J gene TRBJ1-6; D is undetermined. V was pared by 0 bases and J by 9 bases, with 16 bases between. Germline values: CDR1 SGHRS, CDR2 YFSETQ. This CDR3 spans 16 amino acids. The chain's CDR3 is CASSLEYGDAGSPLHF. The CDR3 DNA follows: TGCGCCAGCAGCTTGGAGTACGGGGATGCAGGTTCACCCCTCCACTTT.

This chain joins TRBV4-3 and TRBJ1-5, with D uncertain. The V and J ends lost 1 base and 3 bases respectively, with 10 bases between them. The germline V gene has CDR1 LGHNA and CDR2 YSLEER. The CDR3 is 15 amino acids. This CDR3 reads CASSQVYGLNQPQHF. The CDR3 coding sequence is TGCGCCAGCAGCCAAGTTTACGGTCTCAATCAGCCCCAGCATTTT.

The CDR3 DNA sequence: TGTGCCAGCAGCTTACAGGGGTACATCACAGATACGCAGTATTTT. Amino acids: CASSLQGYITDTQYF. This chain joins TRBV7-3 and TRBJ2-3, with D maybe TRBD1 (6 bases). Trimming removed 2 bases at V and 2 bases at J, with 11 bases between. CDR1 is SGHTA and CDR2 is FQGTGA in the germline V gene. The CDR3 runs 15 residues.

The rearrangement links TRBV7-2 to TRBJ1-2, with TRBD1 matching 7 bases. This CDR3 comprises 19 residues. The junction had 18 bases not matched to a gene; V was cut back by 2 bases and J by 3 bases. Germline CDR1 SGHTA, CDR2 FQGNSA. The CDR3 nucleotides are TGTGCCAGCAGCTTATTAGGCCGGTATTTGAGGGGGCGATACTATGGCTACACCTTC. Encoded protein: CASSLLGRYLRGRYYGYTF. The full variable domain, its missing parts supplied by reference TRBV7-2 and TRBJ1-2, is GAGVSQSPSNKVTEKGKDVELRCDPISGHTALYWYRQSLGQGLEFLIYFQGNSAPDKSGLPSDRFSAERTGGSVSTLTIQRTQQEDSAVYLCASSLLGRYLRGRYYGYTFGSGTRLTVV.

The rearrangement joins TRBV19 to TRBJ1-6, with D possibly TRBD1 on 5 matching bases. CDR3 length: 15 amino acids. Germline V CDR1 and CDR2: LNHDA, SQIVND (reference sequence). V lost 5 bases and J lost 8, with 16 bases in between. CDR3 DNA sequence: TGTGCCAGTAGTGGGCAGGGATTAGGGGATTCACCCCTCCACTTT. Protein: CASSGQGLGDSPLHF.

This clone has just one count. The rearrangement joins TRBV10-3 to TRBJ1-5, with no clear D. With 3 bases removed from V and 4 bases from J, the gap between germline ends came to 10 bases. This CDR3 is built from 14 residues. CDR1 is ENHRY, CDR2 SYGVKD, per germline. CDR3 DNA sequence: TGTGCCATCAGTGATTGGGAGGGAAATCAGCCCCAGCATTTT. Protein product: CAISDWEGNQPQHF.

The chain combines TRBV9 with TRBJ2-2, with TRBD2 matching over 7 bases. CDR1 SGDLS and CDR2 YYNGEE come from the germline V gene. After removal of 2 bases from V and 7 bases from J, the junction contained 5 bases not matched to a gene. The CDR3 loop spans 14 amino acids. This CDR3 reads CASSVRGGIGELFF. For the CDR3, the DNA is TGTGCCAGCAGCGTCCGGGGAGGGATCGGGGAGCTGTTTTTT.

The J gene is TRBJ2-1, the V gene TRBV1; the table gives TRBD1 as D, unverified against the DNA. TRBV1 is flagged as a pseudogene. The CDR3 is made up of 15 amino acids. The CDR3 DNA is TGCACCAGCAGCCTTAAGGGACAGGATTACAATGAGCAGTTCTTC. Protein: CTSSLKGQDYNEQFF.

V usage is TRBV11-2 and J usage is TRBJ2-7; a weak D match, TRBD1 (5 bases). V shed 0 bases and J shed 6 bases, with 9 bases lying between them. Germline CDR1 SGHAT, CDR2 FQNNGV. CDR3 length equals 13 residues. The chain's CDR3 is CASSLDSRGEQYF. The CDR3 DNA sequence: TGTGCCAGCAGCTTAGACTCTAGGGGCGAGCAGTACTTC.

This chain connects TRBV7-2 to TRBJ2-7; D is uncertain. CDR1 SGHTA and CDR2 FQGNSA come from the germline V gene. The CDR3 consists of 15 residues. The V and J ends lost 7 bases and 1 base respectively, with 17 bases between them. The CDR3 DNA reads TGTGCCAGCACCCCCGAGGTAGCTGATTCCTACGAGCAGTACTTC. Translated: CASTPEVADSYEQYF.

V and J are TRBV16 and TRBJ2-4; 12 bases map to TRBD1. With 3 bases clipped from V and 9 bases from J, the junction kept 9 bases outside the gene matches. This CDR3 contains 16 residues. Germline lookup yields CDR1 KGHSY and CDR2 FQNENV. The CDR3 DNA is TGTGCCAGCAGCCAGACGGGACAGGGGGCCGGCGGCATTCAGTACTTC. Encoded protein: CASSQTGQGAGGIQYF.

The chain combines TRBV4-1 with TRBJ2-6, with 7 bases identical to TRBD1. With 3 bases clipped from V and 0 bases from J, the junction kept 11 bases outside the gene matches. The CDR3 contains 19 residues. CDR1 and CDR2 (germline): MGHRA, YSYEKL. The CDR3 reads CASSQIYRGRPSGANVLTF. For the CDR3, the DNA is TGCGCCAGCAGCCAGATTTACAGGGGCAGGCCCTCTGGGGCCAACGTCCTGACTTTC.

As for this clone: The identical CDR3 is also encoded by other nucleotide sequences in the sample. The chain links TRBV7-2 to TRBJ2-1, with 12 bases aligning to TRBD2. Trimming cost V 5 bases and J 8 bases; bases outside gene matches: 4. CDR1 is SGHTA and CDR2 is FQGNSA in the germline V gene. The CDR3 covers 14 residues. The CDR3 reads CASSPGLAGDEQFF. CDR3 in DNA: TGTGCCAGCAGCCCGGGACTAGCGGGCGATGAGCAGTTCTTC.

This chain uses TRBV21-1 with TRBJ2-7. TRBV21-1 is a pseudogene locus. This CDR3 has 12 residues. The CDR3 reads CASSPGSYEQYF. The CDR3 DNA reads as TGTGCCAGCAGCCCAGGGAGCTACGAGCAGTACTTC.

The rearrangement joins TRBV5-3 to TRBJ1-5; D uncertain. TRBV5-3 has ORF status, its function being uncertain. CDR3 length: 13 amino acids. Trimming pared 0 bases from V and 7 bases from J, leaving 8 bases between. The CDR3 region has the DNA TGTGCCAGAAGCTTGGCCCAGATACAGCCCCAGCATTTT. It encodes CARSLAQIQPQHF.

The chain employs TRBV30 and TRBJ2-3; weak D call: TRBD2 (7 bases). Germline loops: CDR1 GTSNPN, CDR2 SVGIG (reference sequence). This CDR3 comprises 14 residues. Trimming took 0 bases from V and 5 from J, leaving 12 bases between them. The CDR3 DNA is TGTGCCTGGAGTGTAGGGGGGGGCGAAGATACGCAGTATTTT. It codes for CAWSVGGGEDTQYF.

The chain uses TRBV11-2 and TRBJ1-3; maybe TRBD1 (6 bases). Germline V gene sequence: CDR1 SGHAT, CDR2 FQNNGV. The CDR3 length is 17 residues. The V and J ends lost 6 bases and 1 base respectively, with 19 bases between them. DNA for the CDR3: TGTGCCAGCAGAACAGGGAGGGGCTCATTGTCTGGAAACACCATATATTTT. Residues: CASRTGRGSLSGNTIYF. The whole variable domain, filled in from reference TRBV11-2 and TRBJ1-3, reads EAGVAQSPRYKIIEKRQSVAFWCNPISGHATLYWYQQILGQGPKLLIQFQNNGVVDDSQLPKDRFSAERLKGVDSTLKIQPAKLEDSAVYLCASRTGRGSLSGNTIYFGEGSWLTVV.

The rearrangement joins TRBV27 to TRBJ2-7; 10 bases align to TRBD2. The V and J ends lost 2 bases and 5 bases, in that order; junction bases with no gene match: 9. The CDR3 is made up of 16 amino acids. Germline CDR1 reads MNHEY; CDR2 reads SMNVEV (reference sequence). Here the CDR3 DNA reads TGTGCCAGCAGTTTAAAGGGAGCGGGAGGGCCCAACGAGCAGTACTTC. Its protein is CASSLKGAGGPNEQYF.

J is TRBJ2-7 and V is TRBV6-6; 7 bases fit TRBD2. Looked up from germline, CDR1 is MNHNY and CDR2 is SVGAGI (reference sequence). V lost 4 bases, J lost 0 bases, and 9 bases stayed unmatched. CDR3 size: 16 residues. CDR3 loop: CASSSTMGGSSYEQYF. The CDR3 coding sequence is TGTGCCAGCAGTTCAACTATGGGAGGGAGCTCCTACGAGCAGTACTTC.

This chain links TRBV19 with TRBJ1-1, with 7 positions matching TRBD1. Germline V gives CDR1 LNHDA, CDR2 SQIVND (reference sequence). The V gene end was trimmed by 3 bases and the J gene end by 1 base; junction bases not matched to a gene: 5. This CDR3 region has 15 residues. The CDR3 DNA follows: TGTGCCAGTAGTATGGGGGGACAGTCGAACACTGAAGCTTTCTTT. Amino acid sequence: CASSMGGQSNTEAFF.